The 13 T cell receptor beta chains below come from one sample, sequenced in a study of T-cell memory formation after mild COVID-19. TCRdb re-derived calls from the 5' RACE reads in MiXCR, one entry per CDR3 protein. The sample carries 120,000 to 150,000 distinct CDR3 sequences, roughly 6.3% recorded once. The source material was PBMCs or a T cell subset sorted from them (not recorded which). The receptors derive from an adult woman who had mild COVID-19 (a few samples of this study predate the infection). Cell type and time point are not known.

Regarding this clonotype: Being one base from a much bigger clone, this may be a read error. The gene calls are TRBV7-2 and TRBJ2-7; D gene unclear. The CDR3 length is 13 residues. Per germline, CDR1 SGHTA and CDR2 FQGNSA. The ends were cut back, 0 bases at V and 7 bases at J, with 10 bases in the middle. Here the CDR3 DNA reads TGTGCCAGCAGCTTAGCGGCCCCCCGGGAGCAGTACTTC. Translating it yields CASSLAAPREQYF.

The chain joins TRBV29-1 to TRBJ2-5; weak D call: TRBD1 (6 bases). The CDR3 contains 13 residues. The ends were cut back, 6 bases at V and 4 bases at J, with 15 bases in the middle. Per germline, CDR1 SQVTM and CDR2 ANQGSEA. CDR3 protein: CSVPRGEGETQYF. The CDR3 DNA is TGCAGCGTCCCCAGGGGCGAGGGAGAGACCCAGTACTTC.

With regard to this clonotype: This may come from a read error, since a much larger clone is one base off. The chain employs TRBV6-5 and TRBJ2-1, with 9 nucleotides matching TRBD1. Per germline, CDR1 MNHEY and CDR2 SVGAGI. Trimming removed 6 bases from V and 9 bases from J; junction bases left unmatched: 12. The CDR3 sequence is 15 residues long. In DNA, the CDR3 is TGTGCCAGCAGACCGGACAGGGGAAGATCCAGTGAGCAGTTCTTC. This sequence encodes CASRPDRGRSSEQFF.

In this sample, this clonotype turned up many times. The V call is TRBV4-2, the J call TRBJ2-7; 7 positions agree with TRBD2. The CDR3 has 21 residues. Germline loops: CDR1 LGHNA, CDR2 YNFKEQ. V was clipped by 2 bases and J by 2 bases; unmatched bases: 24. CDR3 DNA sequence: TGTGCCAGCAGCCAAAAGTGGGACTATCTCGTGCCGTTTGTGTCCCCCTACGAGCAGTACTTC. Its translation is CASSQKWDYLVPFVSPYEQYF.

J is TRBJ2-1 and V is TRBV5-1; the match to TRBD2 covers 9 bases. The V gene end was trimmed by 7 bases and the J gene end by 3 bases; junction bases not matched to a gene: 5. Germline V lookup: CDR1 SGHRS, CDR2 YFSETQ. The CDR3 covers 14 residues. The CDR3 bases are TGCGCCAGCTCCCTAGCGGGATACTACAATGAGCAGTTCTTC. Translated: CASSLAGYYNEQFF. Using reference TRBV5-1 and TRBJ2-1 for the parts outside the CDR3, the full variable domain is KAGVTQTPRYLIKTRGQQVTLSCSPISGHRSVSWYQQTPGQGLQFLFEYFSETQRNKGNFPGRFSGRQFSNSRSEMNVSTLELGDSALYLCASSLAGYYNEQFFGPGTRLTVL.

This clonotype was seen ten or more times. The chain employs TRBV10-3 and TRBJ2-1; 11 bases fit TRBD2. This CDR3 is built from 20 residues. Germline CDR1 and CDR2: ENHRY and SYGVKD. V shed 5 bases, J shed 0 bases, and the junction held 15 bases outside the gene matches. In DNA form, the CDR3 reads TGTGCCATCAGTTCAACCGGGACTAGCGGACTCCCCCGCTCCTACAATGAGCAGTTCTTC. Translating it yields CAISSTGTSGLPRSYNEQFF.

The rearrangement joins TRBV12-3 or TRBV12-4 to TRBJ2-7, with 10 bases that match TRBD2. After removal of 2 bases from V and 0 bases from J, the junction contained 7 bases not matched to a gene. This CDR3 comprises 17 residues. The DNA of the CDR3 is TGTGCCAGCAGTTTATATGCTAGCGGGGGTTTCTCCTACGAGCAGTACTTC. This sequence encodes CASSLYASGGFSYEQYF.

CDR3 coding DNA: TGCAGCGTGAACCCATTAGCTAACTATGGCTACACCTTC. Translating gives CSVNPLANYGYTF. V and J are TRBV29-1 and TRBJ1-2; D is ambiguous. Germline V gene data show CDR1 as SQVTM and CDR2 as ANQGSEA. The germline V and J ends were trimmed by 6 bases and 0 bases, with 11 bases remaining between them. This CDR3 is built from 13 residues.

This chain joins TRBV12-3 or TRBV12-4 and TRBJ2-7, with 9 nucleotides matching TRBD2. Unmatched junction bases numbered 15, after V lost 6 bases and J lost 6 bases. The CDR3 loop spans 16 amino acids. The CDR3 loop reads CASSRRLSGRTREQYF. Here the CDR3 DNA reads TGTGCCAGCAGCCGACGACTTAGCGGGAGAACGCGCGAGCAGTACTTC.

This clonotype was found many times. The chain joins TRBV5-1 to TRBJ2-1; TRBD1 matches at 10 bases. CDR1 is SGHRS and CDR2 is YFSETQ in the germline V gene. The CDR3 covers 15 residues. Losses at the gene ends were 4 bases for V and 9 bases for J; bases not matched to a gene: 10. Written as DNA, the CDR3 is TGCGCCAGCAGCGACACCGGGACAGGGGTCCTTGAGCAGTTCTTC. Translated, it gives CASSDTGTGVLEQFF.

This clonotype was counted ten times or more. This sequence joins TRBV20-1 and TRBJ2-7, with D possibly TRBD1 on 6 matching bases. The CDR3 contains 14 residues. Per germline, CDR1 DFQATT and CDR2 SNEGSKA (reference sequence). V was trimmed by 3 bases and J by 0 bases, leaving 12 bases between them. CDR3 in amino acids: CSASRQVSSYEQYF. CDR3 nucleotide sequence: TGCAGTGCTAGTCGACAGGTTAGCTCCTACGAGCAGTACTTC.

This clonotype was detected a few times. The chain joins TRBV29-1 to TRBJ2-7; maybe TRBD1 (5 bases). Looked up from germline, CDR1 is SQVTM and CDR2 is ANQGSEA. CDR3 length equals 14 residues. The germline V and J ends were trimmed by 4 bases and 0 bases, with 13 bases remaining between them. CDR3 amino acids: CSVGRQWSSYEQYF. CDR3 bases: TGCAGCGTTGGCCGACAGTGGAGCTCCTACGAGCAGTACTTC.

This clonotype appeared a few times. The chain carries TRBV5-1 and TRBJ2-7; D may be TRBD1 (5 bases). The germline V and J ends were trimmed by 5 bases and 7 bases, with 22 bases remaining between them. The CDR3 runs 15 residues. The V gene's germline CDR1 is SGHRS and CDR2 YFSETQ. CDR3 amino acids: CASRPNRGPPGEQYF. The DNA for the CDR3 is TGCGCCAGCAGGCCCAACAGAGGCCCACCAGGGGAGCAGTACTTC.